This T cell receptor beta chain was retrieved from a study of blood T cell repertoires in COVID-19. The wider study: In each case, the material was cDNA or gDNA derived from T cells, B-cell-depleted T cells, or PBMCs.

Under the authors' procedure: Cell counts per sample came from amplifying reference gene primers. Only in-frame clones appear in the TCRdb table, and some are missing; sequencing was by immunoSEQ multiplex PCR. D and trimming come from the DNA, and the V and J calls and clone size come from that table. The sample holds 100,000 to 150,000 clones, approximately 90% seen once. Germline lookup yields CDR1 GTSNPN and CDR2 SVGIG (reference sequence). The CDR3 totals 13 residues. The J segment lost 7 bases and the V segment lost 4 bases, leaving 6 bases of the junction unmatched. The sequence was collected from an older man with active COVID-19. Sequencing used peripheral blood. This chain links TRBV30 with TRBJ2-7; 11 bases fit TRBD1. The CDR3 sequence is CAWNPGQGGEQYF. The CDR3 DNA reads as TGTGCCTGGAACCCGGGACAGGGGGGAGAGCAGTACTTC.